Described below is a single T cell receptor (beta chain) sequence and its context. This sample was taken from a study of T cell changes during pregnancy in multiple sclerosis. The table came from immunoSEQ multiplex PCR; TCRdb's copy has only in-frame clones and leaves some out. The top ten clones hold about 5% of a sample with 25,000 to 35,000 clones, approximately 89% of them seen once. This CDR3 has 18 amino acids. The germline V gene has CDR1 ENHRY and CDR2 SYGVKD. The V gene end was trimmed by 3 bases and the J gene end by 8 bases; junction bases not matched to a gene: 17. The material sequenced was CD8+ T cells from peripheral blood mononuclear cells, taken in the first trimester of pregnancy. This rearrangement joins TRBV10-3 to TRBJ2-1, with 9 bases identical to TRBD1. This TCR was sampled from a female donor with multiple sclerosis, enrolled in a pregnancy study. CDR3 sequence: CAISESWGAGTGTDEQFF. Here the CDR3 DNA reads TGTGCCATCAGTGAATCATGGGGAGCCGGGACAGGGACCGATGAGCAGTTCTTC.